Shown below are 8 T cell receptor beta chains from a single sample sequenced in a study of blood T cell repertoires in COVID-19. Assay: immunoSEQ multiplex PCR; the TCRdb copy retains only in-frame clones and omits some. This table has under 250,000 clones, about 83% appearing once. Sequencing was carried out using peripheral blood. The source is a man aged 45-65 years with acute or convalescent COVID-19.

The V and J genes are TRBV10-3 and TRBJ2-2; possibly TRBD1 for D (6 bases). Germline V lookup: CDR1 ENHRY, CDR2 SYGVKD. V lost 0 bases, J lost 4 bases, and 18 bases lay in between. The CDR3 extends over 18 amino acids. As DNA, the CDR3 is TGTGCCATCAGTGAGTCGGATAGTTTCAGGGGAATCACCGGGGAGCTGTTTTTT. It codes for CAISESDSFRGITGELFF.

This clone occurred once. This chain links TRBV5-6 with TRBJ1-5; 8 bases fit TRBD1. This CDR3 region has 15 residues. The J segment lost 5 bases and the V segment lost 3 bases, leaving 7 bases of the junction unmatched. Germline CDR1 and CDR2: SGHDT and YYEEEE. The CDR3 DNA reads TGTGCCAGCAGCTCGATAGCGACAGGGGATCAGCCCCAGCATTTT. Translation: CASSSIATGDQPQHF.

To note about this clone: This sample also contains other DNA sequences that code for the same CDR3. V usage is TRBV27 and J usage is TRBJ2-5, with D perhaps matching TRBD2 (6 bases). Trimming stripped 3 bases from V and 2 bases from J, with 7 bases between. Germline V lookup: CDR1 MNHEY, CDR2 SMNVEV (reference sequence). The CDR3 sequence is 13 residues long. Written as DNA, the CDR3 is TGTGCCAGCAGTTTCCGGGGGCAAGAGACCCAGTACTTC. Residues: CASSFRGQETQYF.

The V gene is TRBV7-6, the J gene TRBJ2-1; 7 positions match TRBD2. Trimming cost V 4 bases and J 7 bases; bases outside gene matches: 10. The CDR3 consists of 15 residues. CDR1 is SGHVS, CDR2 FNYEAQ, per germline. Here the CDR3 reads CASSSHWGGGNEQFF. The DNA of the CDR3 is TGTGCCAGCAGCTCCCATTGGGGGGGTGGAAATGAGCAGTTCTTC. Using reference TRBV7-6 and TRBJ2-1 for the parts outside the CDR3, the full variable domain is GAGVSQSPRYKVTKRGQDVALRCDPISGHVSLYWYRQALGQGPEFLTYFNYEAQQDKSGLPNDRFSAERPEGSISTLTIQRTEQRDSAMYRCASSSHWGGGNEQFFGPGTRLTVL.

The chain is built from TRBV7-8 and TRBJ1-3, with D unresolved. V lost 3 bases and J 0 bases, leaving 9 bases between the germline ends. The CDR3 loop spans 15 amino acids. From germline, CDR1 is SGHVS and CDR2 FQNEAQ. The CDR3: CASSFEAGSGNTIYF. CDR3 in DNA: TGTGCCAGCAGCTTTGAAGCGGGCTCTGGAAACACCATATATTTT.

This clone was observed once. V gene TRBV5-4 combines with J gene TRBJ2-3, with a possible D match to TRBD2 (6 bases). V was clipped by 4 bases and J by 2 bases, with 14 bases between them. Germline CDR1 is SGHNT and CDR2 is YYREEE (reference sequence). There are 15 residues in the CDR3. CDR3 loop: CASSLGTPYTDTQYF. In DNA form, the CDR3 reads TGTGCCAGCAGCCTCGGGACTCCTTACACAGATACGCAGTATTTT.

The V and J genes are TRBV6-5 and TRBJ2-4; a weak D match, TRBD1 (5 bases). Trimming took off 2 bases at V and 6 bases at J, with 11 bases between the two ends. CDR3 length: 14 residues. Looked up from germline, CDR1 is MNHEY and CDR2 is SVGAGI. The CDR3 DNA reads TGTGCCAGCAGTTACACAGGAGCGAGAAACATTCAGTACTTC. Its translation: CASSYTGARNIQYF.

The chain joins TRBV11-2 to TRBJ1-5; 7 nucleotides agree with TRBD1. The CDR3 covers 15 residues. The trim removed 1 base at V and 5 bases at J, leaving 5 bases unmatched. Germline assignment: CDR1 SGHAT and CDR2 FQNNGV. The CDR3 here is CASSLGGQIHQPQHF. DNA for the CDR3: TGTGCCAGCAGCTTAGGGGGACAGATACATCAGCCCCAGCATTTT.